This TCR beta chain was recorded in a study of glioma-infiltrating T cells after dendritic cell vaccination. The germline V gene has CDR1 SGHNT and CDR2 YENEEA. The length of the CDR3 is 14 residues. Between the trimmed V and J ends, which lost 4 bases and 7 bases, there was a span of 16 bases. All glioblastoma patients lacked an isocitrate dehydrogenase mutation. The method was immunoSEQ multiplex PCR; TCRdb's version includes in-frame clones alone and lacks a portion of them. The table shows around 37,000 clones, with 70% to 85% occurring only once. The V call is TRBV11-3, the J call TRBJ1-1, with D possibly being TRBD1 (6 bases). Specimen: blood, collected before dendritic cell vaccination. The receptor comes from a human donor with glioblastoma. The CDR3: CASSSPGHLNEAFF. CDR3 nucleotide sequence: TGTGCCAGCAGCTCTCCGGGACACCTAAATGAAGCTTTCTTT.